Below, 9 T cell receptor beta chains from the same sample are listed, as sequenced in a study of T cell repertoires in cytomegalovirus infection. TCRdb processed the reads anew with MiXCR; each CDR3 protein has one entry. The repertoire holds more than 200,000 distinct CDR3 sequences, with roughly 10% as singletons. Material: PBMCs. The receptors shown here come from a human donor in good health (CMV status not recorded). Some clones in this sample may be carry-over from other donors' samples.

This clonotype was picked up many times. The V gene is TRBV5-4, the J gene TRBJ2-2; D is possibly TRBD1 or TRBD2 (5 bases each). The CDR3 length is 16 residues. The V end lost 3 bases, the J end lost 5 bases, and 17 bases lay between the germline ends. Germline CDR1 is SGHNT and CDR2 is YYREEE (reference sequence). CDR3 protein: CASSWGYGARTGELFF. In DNA form, the CDR3 reads TGTGCCAGCAGCTGGGGGTACGGGGCGAGAACCGGGGAGCTGTTTTTT. Together with reference TRBV5-4 and TRBJ2-2, the CDR3 gives the full variable domain: ETGVTQSPTHLIKTRGQQVTLRCSSQSGHNTVSWYQQALGQGPQFIFQYYREEENGRGNFPPRFSGLQFPNYSSELNVNALELDDSALYLCASSWGYGARTGELFFGEGSRLTVL.

This clonotype was detected many times. The chain combines TRBV7-9 with TRBJ1-1; D perhaps matches TRBD1 (5 bases). CDR3 length equals 14 residues. The germline V gene has CDR1 SEHNR and CDR2 FQNEAQ (reference sequence). The V end was cut by 5 bases, the J end by 2 bases, with 12 bases between. CDR3: CASSPGGRNTEAFF. The DNA for the CDR3 is TGTGCCAGCAGCCCGGGGGGGAGAAACACTGAAGCTTTCTTT. Full variable domain (remainder filled in from reference TRBV7-9 and TRBJ1-1): DTGVSQNPRHKITKRGQNVTFRCDPISEHNRLYWYRQTLGQGPEFLTYFQNEAQLEKSRLLSDRFSAERPKGSFSTLEIQRTEQGDSAMYLCASSPGGRNTEAFFGQGTRLTVV.

The J gene is TRBJ2-3, the V gene TRBV11-3; D may correspond to TRBD1 or TRBD2 (6 bases each). Germline-derived CDR1 and CDR2 are SGHNT and YENEEA. The CDR3 covers 15 residues. V was pared by 5 bases and J by 3 bases, with 15 bases between. CDR3 residues: CASSPGGGVTDTQYF. The CDR3 nucleotides are TGTGCCAGCAGCCCCGGGGGCGGGGTAACAGATACGCAGTATTTT.

This rearrangement joins TRBV20-1 to TRBJ2-1; possibly TRBD2 for D (6 bases). CDR3 length: 12 amino acids. Germline V gene lookup returns CDR1 DFQATT and CDR2 SNEGSKA (reference sequence). V was cut by 6 bases and J by 12 bases, with 18 bases left in between. DNA for the CDR3: TGCAGTGCACGTGGGACTTCTCTAGGGCAGTTCTTC. It codes for CSARGTSLGQFF.

This clonotype was seen repeatedly, ten times or more. This chain connects TRBV5-1 to TRBJ1-1, with D perhaps matching TRBD1 (5 bases). This CDR3 is 14 amino acids long. The germline CDR1 and CDR2 sequences are SGHRS and YFSETQ. Trimming took off 2 bases at V and 1 base at J, with 9 bases between the two ends. Here the CDR3 DNA reads TGCGCCAGCAGCTTCAAGGGGCAGAACACTGAAGCTTTCTTT. Amino acid sequence: CASSFKGQNTEAFF.

At least ten counts were recorded for this clonotype. This sequence joins TRBV7-2 and TRBJ1-5, with D hard to call. The CDR3 is 16 amino acids. Per the germline V gene, CDR1 is SGHTA and CDR2 is FQGNSA. V was trimmed by 8 bases and J by 5 bases, leaving 22 bases between them. The CDR3 DNA reads TGTGCCAGCGCCCAAGGACGGATCCTTGACGATCAGCCCCAGCATTTT. It codes for CASAQGRILDDQPQHF.

This clonotype was recorded many times. This chain links TRBV11-3 with TRBJ2-1; either TRBD1 or TRBD2 may supply D (5 bases each). V dropped 1 base and J dropped 10 bases, with 17 bases sitting between them. Germline V gene data show CDR1 as SGHNT and CDR2 as YENEEA. The CDR3 extends over 15 amino acids. CDR3 protein: CASSLGGAEKPEQFF. For the CDR3, the DNA is TGTGCCAGCAGCTTAGGAGGGGCCGAAAAACCCGAGCAGTTCTTC.

Ten or more counts support this clonotype. The chain is built from TRBV28 and TRBJ2-3, with D possibly TRBD2 on 6 matching bases. Germline CDR1 and CDR2: MDHEN and SYDVKM. The CDR3 sequence is 15 residues long. V lost 5 bases and J 2 bases, leaving 14 bases between the germline ends. The CDR3, as DNA: TGTGCCAGCAGTACTCCGGGAGTGCTCACAGATACGCAGTATTTT. As protein: CASSTPGVLTDTQYF.

The chain links TRBV6-2 or TRBV6-3 to TRBJ1-5, with a tentative D call TRBD1 (5 bases). The CDR3 contains 15 residues. CDR1 is MNHEY, CDR2 SVGEGT, per germline. Trimming took 6 bases from V and 1 from J, leaving 13 bases between them. CDR3 region: CASSPSRASNQPQHF. CDR3 DNA: TGTGCCAGCAGCCCCTCCAGGGCAAGCAATCAGCCCCAGCATTTT.